Following are 25 T cell receptor beta chains from one sample sequenced in a study of cytomegalovirus exposure and HLA in healthy donors. The primer mix had 60 Vbeta and 13 Jbeta primers. Sequencing used immunoSEQ multiplex PCR; TCRdb keeps in-frame clones, though not all of them. The sample records 200,000 to 250,000 clones, over 60% being singletons. The sequenced sample consisted of PBMCs. These receptor sequences come from a man between 18 and 29 years old in good health and CMV-seronegative.

The chain uses TRBV5-6 and TRBJ1-1, with 8 bases aligning to TRBD1. V shed 4 bases and J 4 bases; nucleotides not matched to a gene: 12. The CDR3 covers 16 residues. CDR1 and CDR2 (germline): SGHDT, YYEEEE. CDR3 coding DNA: TGTGCCAGCAGCGAGACAGGGGTCGGGGTATTCACTGAAGCTTTCTTT. As protein: CASSETGVGVFTEAFF.

This chain links TRBV28 with TRBJ2-3; weak D call: TRBD2 (5 bases). Per germline, CDR1 MDHEN and CDR2 SYDVKM. The V and J ends lost 1 base and 2 bases respectively, with 10 bases between them. The CDR3 extends over 15 amino acids. This chain's CDR3 is CASSLSRLTTDTQYF. CDR3 DNA sequence: TGTGCCAGCAGTTTATCGCGACTAACCACAGATACGCAGTATTTT.

The gene calls are TRBV5-4 and TRBJ1-3; TRBD1 might be the D (6 bases). V gave up 4 bases and J gave up 4 bases, with 12 bases separating them. The CDR3 consists of 14 residues. The germline V gene has CDR1 SGHNT and CDR2 YYREEE (reference sequence). The CDR3 spells CASSTPTGGNTIYF. As DNA, the CDR3 is TGTGCCAGCAGCACCCCGACAGGAGGAAACACCATATATTTT.

This sequence joins TRBV27 and TRBJ2-3; weak D call: TRBD1 (5 bases). Looked up from germline, CDR1 is MNHEY and CDR2 is SMNVEV (reference sequence). The CDR3 length is 16 residues. V was clipped by 5 bases and J by 1 base, with 16 bases between them. DNA of the CDR3: TGTGCCAGCAGTCAATCTACAGGAGTCGGCACAGATACGCAGTATTTT. It encodes CASSQSTGVGTDTQYF.

The chain recombines TRBV10-3 with TRBJ1-2, with D uncertain. Trimming pared 0 bases from V and 8 bases from J, leaving 13 bases between. Germline assignment: CDR1 ENHRY and CDR2 SYGVKD. CDR3 size: 14 residues. CDR3 in DNA: TGTGCCATCAGTGAGTCCGAAGGGTCGGGAGGCTACACCTTC. Its protein is CAISESEGSGGYTF.

This clone was seen only once. The V and J genes are TRBV11-2 and TRBJ2-5; no reliable D call. Between the trimmed V and J ends, which lost 6 bases and 4 bases, there was a span of 12 bases. Germline CDR1 and CDR2: SGHAT and FQNNGV. The CDR3 has 13 amino acids. The CDR3 sequence: CASSPAAPETQYF. The CDR3 bases are TGTGCCAGCAGTCCCGCGGCTCCAGAGACCCAGTACTTC.

The V call is TRBV6-1, the J call TRBJ1-5; D possibly corresponds to TRBD1 (5 bases). Looked up from germline, CDR1 is MNHNS and CDR2 is SASEGT. V gave up 6 bases and J gave up 4 bases, with 16 bases separating them. CDR3 length: 15 amino acids. The CDR3 region has the DNA TGTGCCAGCAGACAGGACGCGCAATCAAATCAGCCCCAGCATTTT. Amino acid sequence: CASRQDAQSNQPQHF.

The rearrangement uses TRBV28 and TRBJ2-2, with no clear D. The CDR3 has 17 residues. Germline-derived CDR1 and CDR2 are MDHEN and SYDVKM. Trimming cost V 1 base and J 0 bases, with 12 bases left between them. The DNA of the CDR3 is TGTGCCAGCAGTTTATACCTTAAAGCTCCGAACACCGGGGAGCTGTTTTTT. This gives the protein CASSLYLKAPNTGELFF.

The chain carries TRBV7-8 and TRBJ1-1; 7 bases line up with TRBD1. V shed 3 bases, J shed 2 bases, and the junction held 3 bases outside the gene matches. Germline V CDR1 and CDR2: SGHVS, FQNEAQ. This CDR3 is 14 amino acids long. The CDR3 nucleotides read TGTGCCAGCAGCTTCGGACAGGCAAACACTGAAGCTTTCTTT. Its protein is CASSFGQANTEAFF. Full variable domain (missing parts from reference TRBV7-8 and TRBJ1-1): GAGVSQSPRYKVAKRGQDVALRCDPISGHVSLFWYQQALGQGPEFLTYFQNEAQLDKSGLPSDRFFAERPEGSVSTLKIQRTQQEDSAVYLCASSFGQANTEAFFGQGTRLTVV.

The chain is built from TRBV11-2 and TRBJ2-2, with TRBD1 matching over 8 bases. Germline V CDR1 and CDR2: SGHAT, FQNNGV. This CDR3 is 17 amino acids long. V trimming: 2 bases; J trimming: 1 base; junction bases outside the gene matches: 6. CDR3: CASSLSFGTGNTGELFF. DNA for the CDR3: TGTGCCAGCAGCTTAAGTTTCGGGACAGGGAACACCGGGGAGCTGTTTTTT. Filled out from reference TRBV11-2 and TRBJ2-2, the complete variable domain reads EAGVAQSPRYKIIEKRQSVAFWCNPISGHATLYWYQQILGQGPKLLIQFQNNGVVDDSQLPKDRFSAERLKGVDSTLKIQPAKLEDSAVYLCASSLSFGTGNTGELFFGEGSRLTVL.

This chain uses TRBV7-3 with TRBJ2-3; D gene uncertain. Trimming cost V 5 bases and J 5 bases, with 11 bases left between them. The length of the CDR3 is 13 residues. CDR1 and CDR2 from the germline V gene are SGHTA and FQGTGA. CDR3 DNA sequence: TGTGCCAGCAGCCTAGGCTACGGAGATACGCAGTATTTT. Encoded protein: CASSLGYGDTQYF. The full variable domain, rest sourced from reference TRBV7-3 and TRBJ2-3, is GAGVSQTPSNKVTEKGKYVELRCDPISGHTALYWYRQSLGQGPEFLIYFQGTGAADDSGLPNDRFFAVRPEGSVSTLKIQRTERGDSAVYLCASSLGYGDTQYFGPGTRLTVL.

This chain joins TRBV10-3 and TRBJ2-5, with 10 bases lining up with TRBD1. CDR1 and CDR2 from the germline V gene are ENHRY and SYGVKD. This CDR3 has 16 amino acids. V was pared by 0 bases and J by 2 bases, with 3 bases of the junction left unmatched. CDR3 bases: TGTGCCATCAGTGAGTCCGACAGGGGGCTTCAAGAGACCCAGTACTTC. Translating gives CAISESDRGLQETQYF.

The chain employs TRBV6-5 and TRBJ2-6; D is perhaps TRBD1 (5 bases). V lost 4 bases and J 1 base, leaving 11 bases between the germline ends. This CDR3 has 16 amino acids. In germline, CDR1 is MNHEY, CDR2 SVGAGI. The CDR3 nucleotides read TGTGCCAGCAGTTTGCCTCCAGGGTCTGGGGCCAACGTCCTGACTTTC. It specifies CASSLPPGSGANVLTF.

The chain joins TRBV28 to TRBJ2-7, with 8 bases lining up with TRBD1. Trimming at V came to 7 bases and at J to 5 bases, leaving 16 bases not matched to a gene. The germline gives CDR1 MDHEN, CDR2 SYDVKM. The CDR3 runs to 16 residues. CDR3 protein: CASNPLKARGQDEQYF. The CDR3 nucleotides read TGTGCCAGCAATCCACTAAAGGCCAGGGGGCAGGACGAGCAGTACTTC.

This clone was seen more than once but under ten times. The chain joins TRBV5-1 to TRBJ2-3, with 9 bases identical to TRBD1. V was pared by 4 bases and J by 4 bases, with 7 bases of the junction left unmatched. Germline V gene sequence: CDR1 SGHRS, CDR2 YFSETQ. The CDR3 runs to 15 residues. The CDR3 region is CASSVGQGAADTQYF. The CDR3 coding sequence is TGCGCCAGCAGCGTGGGACAGGGAGCGGCAGATACGCAGTATTTT.

The chain combines TRBV6-1 with TRBJ1-1; possible D gene TRBD1, 6 bases. V lost 6 bases, J lost 9 bases, and 11 bases lay in between. CDR3 length: 11 amino acids. Germline CDR1 reads MNHNS; CDR2 reads SASEGT. The CDR3 DNA follows: TGTGCCAGCAGCAGGACAGAGAAAGCTTTCTTT. This codes for CASSRTEKAFF.

The chain combines TRBV6-1 with TRBJ2-7, with D unclear. Germline CDR1 reads MNHNS; CDR2 reads SASEGT. CDR3 length equals 14 residues. The V end was cut by 6 bases, the J end by 1 base, with 13 bases between. The DNA of the CDR3 is TGTGCCAGCAGCCTAGTAGTGGGTTCCTACGAGCAGTACTTC. It is translated as CASSLVVGSYEQYF.

In its sample, this clone was seen a few times. V is TRBV4-1 and J is TRBJ2-1; TRBD2 aligns across 7 bases. Germline V gives CDR1 MGHRA, CDR2 YSYEKL. This CDR3 is 17 amino acids long. The V gene end was trimmed by 1 base and the J gene end by 2 bases; junction bases not matched to a gene: 8. CDR3 residues: CASSQASTSSPYNEQFF. The CDR3 region has the DNA TGCGCCAGCAGCCAAGCTTCGACTAGCAGTCCCTACAATGAGCAGTTCTTC.

The CDR3: CSVMTSGSVNIQYF. In nucleotides, the CDR3 is TGCAGCGTGATGACTAGCGGGAGCGTAAACATTCAGTACTTC. The gene calls are TRBV29-1 and TRBJ2-4; 12 bases map to TRBD2. The V and J ends lost 6 bases and 6 bases, in that order; junction bases with no gene match: 6. From germline, CDR1 is SQVTM and CDR2 ANQGSEA. CDR3 size: 14 residues.

This chain connects TRBV5-8 to TRBJ2-1; the D is unclear. This CDR3 contains 16 residues. Germline V gene lookup returns CDR1 SGHTS and CDR2 YDEGEE. Between the trimmed V and J ends, which lost 0 bases and 0 bases, there was a span of 10 bases. CDR3 in amino acids: CASSLVVLSSYNEQFF. The CDR3 bases are TGTGCCAGCAGCTTGGTCGTTCTAAGCTCCTACAATGAGCAGTTCTTC.

This chain links TRBV27 with TRBJ2-7; D possibly corresponds to TRBD1 (6 bases). Germline CDR1 MNHEY, CDR2 SMNVEV (reference sequence). The CDR3 covers 14 residues. V lost 2 bases to trimming and J lost 5 bases, with 13 bases between them. CDR3 sequence: CASSLKGGSNEQYF. CDR3 in DNA: TGTGCCAGCAGTTTAAAAGGGGGAAGTAACGAGCAGTACTTC.

CDR3 amino acids: CATIGGLAGGGWKTQYF. DNA of the CDR3: TGTGCCACCATAGGGGGACTAGCGGGAGGGGGTTGGAAGACCCAGTACTTC. The V and J genes are TRBV2 and TRBJ2-5; TRBD2 matches 16 bases. V was clipped by 10 bases and J by 6 bases; unmatched bases: 14. The CDR3 runs 17 residues. Germline CDR1 and CDR2: SNHLY and FYNNEI.

The rearrangement joins TRBV18 to TRBJ1-2; maybe TRBD1 (6 bases). V lost 2 bases and J 4 bases, leaving 17 bases between the germline ends. Germline V lookup: CDR1 KGHSH, CDR2 LQKENI. This CDR3 spans 16 amino acids. CDR3: CASSPLGQFNFYGYTF. CDR3 DNA sequence: TGTGCCAGCTCACCATTAGGACAGTTTAACTTCTATGGCTACACCTTC.

This rearrangement joins TRBV9 to TRBJ2-3, with TRBD2 identical over 9 bases. After removal of 0 bases from V and 2 bases from J, the junction contained 4 bases not matched to a gene. The CDR3 is 16 amino acids. In germline, CDR1 is SGDLS, CDR2 YYNGEE. Written as DNA, the CDR3 is TGTGCCAGCAGCGTAGAAAGCGGGAGGAACACAGATACGCAGTATTTT. Translation: CASSVESGRNTDTQYF.

The rearrangement joins TRBV6-1 to TRBJ1-1; D unclear. The CDR3 is 11 residues long. CDR1 is MNHNS, CDR2 SASEGT, per germline. V lost 5 bases and J 6 bases, leaving 7 bases between the germline ends. CDR3 region: CASSSLAEAFF. The CDR3 DNA reads TGTGCCAGCAGTTCCCTCGCTGAAGCTTTCTTT.